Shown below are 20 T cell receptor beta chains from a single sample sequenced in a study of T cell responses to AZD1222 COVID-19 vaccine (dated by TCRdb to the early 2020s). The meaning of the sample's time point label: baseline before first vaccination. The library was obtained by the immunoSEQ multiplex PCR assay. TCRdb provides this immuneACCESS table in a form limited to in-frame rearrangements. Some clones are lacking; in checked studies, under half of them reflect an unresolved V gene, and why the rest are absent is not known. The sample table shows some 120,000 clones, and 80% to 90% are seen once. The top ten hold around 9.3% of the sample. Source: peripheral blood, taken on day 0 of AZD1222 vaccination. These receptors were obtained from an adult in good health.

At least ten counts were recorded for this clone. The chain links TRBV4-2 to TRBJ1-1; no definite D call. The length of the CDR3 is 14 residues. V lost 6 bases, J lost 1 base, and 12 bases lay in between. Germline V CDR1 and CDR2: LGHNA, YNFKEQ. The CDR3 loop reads CASSRAVTNTEAFF. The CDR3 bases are TGTGCCAGCAGTCGTGCGGTGACGAACACTGAAGCTTTCTTT.

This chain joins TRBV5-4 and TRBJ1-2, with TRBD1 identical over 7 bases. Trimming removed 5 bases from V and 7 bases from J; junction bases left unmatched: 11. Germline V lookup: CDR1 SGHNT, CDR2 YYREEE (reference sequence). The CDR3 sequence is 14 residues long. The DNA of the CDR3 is TGTGCCAGCAGTTCGATGACAGGGAGGGGTGGCTACACCTTC. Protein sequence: CASSSMTGRGGYTF.

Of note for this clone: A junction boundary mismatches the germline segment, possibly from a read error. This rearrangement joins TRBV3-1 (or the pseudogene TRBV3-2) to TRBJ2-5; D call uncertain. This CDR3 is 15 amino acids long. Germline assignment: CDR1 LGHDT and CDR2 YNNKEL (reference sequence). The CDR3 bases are TGTGCCAGCAGCCAAGGCCGAACAGAGCAAGGGACCCAGTACTTC. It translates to CASSQGRTEQGTQYF.

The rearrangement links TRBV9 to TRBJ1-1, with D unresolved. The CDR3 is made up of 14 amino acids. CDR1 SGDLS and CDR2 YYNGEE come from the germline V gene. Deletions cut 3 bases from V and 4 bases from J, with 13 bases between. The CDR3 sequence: CASSGGPSGTEAFF. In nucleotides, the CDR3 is TGTGCCAGCAGCGGAGGCCCCTCAGGCACTGAAGCTTTCTTT.

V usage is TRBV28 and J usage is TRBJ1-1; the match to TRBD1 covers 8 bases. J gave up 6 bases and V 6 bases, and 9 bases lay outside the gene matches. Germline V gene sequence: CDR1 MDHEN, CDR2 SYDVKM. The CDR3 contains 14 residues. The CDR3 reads CASRGGQGGPEAFF. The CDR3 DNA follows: TGTGCCAGCAGGGGTGGACAGGGTGGACCTGAAGCTTTCTTT.

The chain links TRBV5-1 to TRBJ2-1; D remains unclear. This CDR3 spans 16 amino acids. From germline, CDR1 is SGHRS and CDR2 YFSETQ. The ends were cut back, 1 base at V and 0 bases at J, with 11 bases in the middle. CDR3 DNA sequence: TGCGCCAGCAGCTTGCCCCGGATGAGCTCCTACAATGAGCAGTTCTTC. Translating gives CASSLPRMSSYNEQFF.

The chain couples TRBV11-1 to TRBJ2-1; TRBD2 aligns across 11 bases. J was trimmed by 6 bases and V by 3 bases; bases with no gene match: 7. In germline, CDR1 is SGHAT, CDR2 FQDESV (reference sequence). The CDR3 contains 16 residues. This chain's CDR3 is CASSLLAGGPVNEQFF. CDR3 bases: TGTGCCAGCAGCTTGTTAGCGGGAGGGCCGGTCAATGAGCAGTTCTTC. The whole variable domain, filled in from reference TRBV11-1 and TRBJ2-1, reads EAEVAQSPRYKITEKSQAVAFWCDPISGHATLYWYRQILGQGPELLVQFQDESVVDDSQLPKDRFSAERLKGVDSTLKIQPAELGDSAMYLCASSLLAGGPVNEQFFGPGTRLTVL.

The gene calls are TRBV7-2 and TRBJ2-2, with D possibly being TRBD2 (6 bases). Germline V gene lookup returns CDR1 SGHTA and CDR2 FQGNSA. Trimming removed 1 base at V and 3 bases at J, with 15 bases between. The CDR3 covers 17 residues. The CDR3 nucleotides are TGTGCCAGCAGCTTAGATTTCGGGGGTCGGCACACCGGGGAGCTGTTTTTT. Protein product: CASSLDFGGRHTGELFF.

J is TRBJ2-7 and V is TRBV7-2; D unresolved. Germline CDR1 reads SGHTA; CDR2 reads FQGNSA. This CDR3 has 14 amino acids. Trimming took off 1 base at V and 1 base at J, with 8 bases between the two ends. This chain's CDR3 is CASSLGAVSYEQYF. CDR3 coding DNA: TGTGCCAGCAGCTTAGGGGCAGTTTCCTACGAGCAGTACTTC.

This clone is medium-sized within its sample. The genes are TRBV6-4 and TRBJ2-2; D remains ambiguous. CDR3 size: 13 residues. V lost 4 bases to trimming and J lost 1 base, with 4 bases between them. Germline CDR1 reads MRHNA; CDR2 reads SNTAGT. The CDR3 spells CASSAGNTGELFF. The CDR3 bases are TGTGCCAGCAGTGCGGGGAACACCGGGGAGCTGTTTTTT.

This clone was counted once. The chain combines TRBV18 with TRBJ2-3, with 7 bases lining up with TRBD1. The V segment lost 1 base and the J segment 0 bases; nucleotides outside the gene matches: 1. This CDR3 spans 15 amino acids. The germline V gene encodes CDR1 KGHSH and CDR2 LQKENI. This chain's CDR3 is CASSPQGASTDTQYF. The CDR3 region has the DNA TGTGCCAGCTCACCACAGGGGGCTAGCACAGATACGCAGTATTTT.

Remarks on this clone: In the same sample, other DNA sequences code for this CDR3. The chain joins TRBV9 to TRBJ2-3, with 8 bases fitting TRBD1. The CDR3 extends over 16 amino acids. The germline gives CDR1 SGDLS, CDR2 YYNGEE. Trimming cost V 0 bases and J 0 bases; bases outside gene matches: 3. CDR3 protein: CASSVEQGGSTDTQYF. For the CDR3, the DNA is TGTGCCAGCAGCGTAGAACAGGGGGGAAGCACAGATACGCAGTATTTT. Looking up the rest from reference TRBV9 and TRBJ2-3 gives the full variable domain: DSGVTQTPKHLITATGQRVTLRCSPRSGDLSVYWYQQSLDQGLQFLIQYYNGEERAKGNILERFSAQQFPDLHSELNLSSLELGDSALYFCASSVEQGGSTDTQYFGPGTRLTVL.

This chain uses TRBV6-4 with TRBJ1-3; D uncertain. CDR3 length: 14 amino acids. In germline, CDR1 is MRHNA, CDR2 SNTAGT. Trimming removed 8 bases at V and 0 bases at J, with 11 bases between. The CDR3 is CASLPGFSGNTIYF. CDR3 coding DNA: TGTGCCAGCTTGCCCGGGTTCTCTGGAAACACCATATATTTT.

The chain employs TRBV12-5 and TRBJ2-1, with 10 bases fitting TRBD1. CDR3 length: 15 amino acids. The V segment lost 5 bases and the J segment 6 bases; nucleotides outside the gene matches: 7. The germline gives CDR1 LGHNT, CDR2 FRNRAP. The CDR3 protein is CASGLGTGVSNEQFF. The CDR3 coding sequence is TGTGCTAGTGGTCTCGGGACAGGGGTAAGCAATGAGCAGTTCTTC.

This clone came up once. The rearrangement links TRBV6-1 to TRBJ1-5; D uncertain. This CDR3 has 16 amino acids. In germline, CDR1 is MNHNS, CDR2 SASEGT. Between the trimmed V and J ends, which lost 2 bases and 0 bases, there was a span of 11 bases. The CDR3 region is CASSESRQVSNQPQHF. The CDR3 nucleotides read TGTGCCAGCAGTGAATCCCGGCAGGTTAGCAATCAGCCCCAGCATTTT.

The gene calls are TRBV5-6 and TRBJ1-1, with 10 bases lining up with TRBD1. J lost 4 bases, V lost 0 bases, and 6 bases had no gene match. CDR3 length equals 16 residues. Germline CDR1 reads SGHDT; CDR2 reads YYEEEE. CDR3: CASSLETGGDLTEAFF. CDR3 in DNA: TGTGCCAGCAGCTTGGAGACAGGGGGCGACCTCACTGAAGCTTTCTTT. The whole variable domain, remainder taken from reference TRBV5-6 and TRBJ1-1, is DAGVTQSPTHLIKTRGQQVTLRCSPKSGHDTVSWYQQALGQGPQFIFQYYEEEERQRGNFPDRFSGHQFPNYSSELNVNALLLGDSALYLCASSLETGGDLTEAFFGQGTRLTVV.

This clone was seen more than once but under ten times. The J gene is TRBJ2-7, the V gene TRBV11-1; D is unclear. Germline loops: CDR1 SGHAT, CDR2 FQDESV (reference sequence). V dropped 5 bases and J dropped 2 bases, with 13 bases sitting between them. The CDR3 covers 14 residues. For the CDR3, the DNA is TGTGCCAGCAGCAGCCTTTTAAGTCCCTACGAGCAGTACTTC. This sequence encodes CASSSLLSPYEQYF.

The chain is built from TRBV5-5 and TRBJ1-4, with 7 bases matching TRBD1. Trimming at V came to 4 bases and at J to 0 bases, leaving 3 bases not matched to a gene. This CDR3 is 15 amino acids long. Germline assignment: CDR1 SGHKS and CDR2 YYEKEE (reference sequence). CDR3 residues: CASSVGTATNEKLFF. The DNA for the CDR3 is TGTGCCAGCAGCGTAGGGACAGCAACTAATGAAAAACTGTTTTTT. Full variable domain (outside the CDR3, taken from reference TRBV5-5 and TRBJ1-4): DAGVTQSPTHLIKTRGQQVTLRCSPISGHKSVSWYQQVLGQGPQFIFQYYEKEERGRGNFPDRFSARQFPNYSSELNVNALLLGDSALYLCASSVGTATNEKLFFGSGTQLSVL.

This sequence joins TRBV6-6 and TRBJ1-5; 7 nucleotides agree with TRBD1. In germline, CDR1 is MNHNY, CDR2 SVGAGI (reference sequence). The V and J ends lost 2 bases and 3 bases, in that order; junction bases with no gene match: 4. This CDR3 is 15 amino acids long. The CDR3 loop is CASSYTGQNNQPQHF. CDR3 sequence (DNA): TGTGCCAGCAGTTACACGGGACAGAACAATCAGCCCCAGCATTTT.

The CDR3 region is CASSQGMNTEAFF. CDR3 in DNA: TGCGCCAGCAGCCAAGGTATGAACACTGAAGCTTTCTTT. The chain uses TRBV4-1 and TRBJ1-1, with no clear D. This CDR3 has 13 residues. Per the germline V gene, CDR1 is MGHRA and CDR2 is YSYEKL. V was cut by 1 base and J by 0 bases, with 3 bases left in between.